What follows are 7 T cell receptor beta chains derived from one specimen sequenced in a study of T cell repertoires in cytomegalovirus infection (dated by TCRdb to between 2018 and 2021). TCRdb names Illumina HiSeq 1500 as the instrument used. TCRdb applied fastp at Q25 and MiXCR to the public reads, then kept only in-frame beta chains. Each CDR3 protein gets just one entry, which takes the most common genes and DNA from the rows behind it. The sample table records about 350,000 distinct CDR3 sequences; about 32% of these occur just once. The top ten clones comprise roughly 13% of the sample. Sample treatment or condition, as interpreted from the label and publication: in vitro stimulation with specific CMV peptide epitopes to enrich CMV-specific T cells. No antigen has been assigned to these receptors. Sequenced material: cultured PBMCs, taken from culture after CMV antigen stimulation. The receptors shown here come from a human donor in good health (CMV status not recorded). Some clones in this sample may be carry-over from other donors' samples.

This clonotype was counted once. A junction end diverges from the germline sequence, so it may reflect a read error. The chain links TRBV27 to TRBJ2-2; 10 positions match TRBD1. CDR1 is MNHEY and CDR2 is SMNVEV in the germline V gene (reference sequence). The CDR3 is 14 residues long. The DNA for the CDR3 is TGTGCCAGCAGTATGACAGGGGGCACCGGGGAGCTGTCTTTT. It codes for CASSMTGGTGELSF.

The chain is built from TRBV5-5 and TRBJ2-3; D gene ambiguous. V lost 5 bases, J lost 7 bases, and 23 bases lay in between. Germline V gene sequence: CDR1 SGHKS, CDR2 YYEKEE (reference sequence). The CDR3 spans 16 residues. CDR3: CASSPNLEYTKNTQYF. As DNA, the CDR3 is TGTGCCAGCAGTCCAAACTTGGAGTACACGAAAAATACGCAGTATTTT. The full variable domain, rest sourced from reference TRBV5-5 and TRBJ2-3, is DAGVTQSPTHLIKTRGQQVTLRCSPISGHKSVSWYQQVLGQGPQFIFQYYEKEERGRGNFPDRFSARQFPNYSSELNVNALLLGDSALYLCASSPNLEYTKNTQYFGPGTRLTVL.

The chain has TRBV25-1 and TRBJ2-7; TRBD2 matches 11 bases. This CDR3 has 17 amino acids. Germline V lookup: CDR1 MGHDK, CDR2 SYGVNS. The J segment lost 1 base and the V segment lost 3 bases, leaving 8 bases of the junction unmatched. As DNA, the CDR3 is TGTGCCAGCAGTGACCTTTGGACTAGCGGGTTTTCCTACGAGCAGTACTTC. Translating gives CASSDLWTSGFSYEQYF.

This chain links TRBV6-1 with TRBJ1-6; D unresolved. This CDR3 contains 15 residues. The germline CDR1 and CDR2 sequences are MNHNS and SASEGT. V was trimmed by 4 bases and J by 8 bases, leaving 15 bases between them. CDR3 protein: CASSGRAVPDSPLHF. The DNA of the CDR3 is TGTGCCAGCAGTGGAAGGGCAGTCCCCGATTCACCCCTCCACTTT.

The rearrangement uses TRBV7-8 and TRBJ1-5; TRBD1 might be the D (6 bases). The CDR3 sequence is 15 residues long. Germline CDR1 and CDR2: SGHVS and FQNEAQ. Trimming stripped 3 bases from V and 6 bases from J, with 15 bases between. CDR3 loop: CASSFLRTESQPQHF. CDR3 nucleotide sequence: TGTGCCAGCAGCTTTCTTCGGACAGAGTCTCAGCCCCAGCATTTT.

This chain joins TRBV27 and TRBJ2-7; TRBD1 might be the D (6 bases). The CDR3 has 14 residues. The V end lost 3 bases, the J end lost 3 bases, and 12 bases lay between the germline ends. CDR1 and CDR2 from the germline V gene are MNHEY and SMNVEV (reference sequence). Written as DNA, the CDR3 is TGTGCCAGCAGTTTTGGACAGATCGGCTACGAGCAGTACTTC. This translates into CASSFGQIGYEQYF.

This chain uses TRBV20-1 with TRBJ2-1; D is ambiguous. The V and J ends lost 0 bases and 5 bases respectively, with 11 bases between them. Germline CDR1 is DFQATT and CDR2 is SNEGSKA (reference sequence). This CDR3 region has 14 residues. As DNA, the CDR3 is TGCAGTGCTAGAGATGACCGGAGCGACAATGAGCAGTTCTTC. Translated: CSARDDRSDNEQFF.